The clone carrying this T cell receptor beta chain is a singleton in its sample. What it binds is unknown. This sample was taken from a study of T cells in Graves' hyperthyroidism and ophthalmopathy. Study-wide background: The authors collected peripheral blood at initial diagnosis, before any treatment. Findings of the study overall: From stable hyperthyroidism, ophthalmopathy was separated by a 13 V-J model.

TCR beta CDR3 region amplification was performed from RNA transcripts. In the first-round RT-PCR of the TCR CDR3, the HTBI primer set was used. One entry per CDR3 protein results from TCRdb running MiXCR on the multiplex PCR reads. This table has nearly 750,000 distinct CDR3 sequences, around a third appearing once. The origin of this receptor is a woman in her 40s with Graves' hyperthyroidism. What was sequenced was blood.

CDR3 DNA: TGTGCCATACGGACAGGGGGCGCGGGCAATCAGCCCCAGCATTTT. It translates to CAIRTGGAGNQPQHF. This chain links TRBV10-3 with TRBJ1-5, with TRBD1 matching 11 bases. Germline CDR1 and CDR2: ENHRY and SYGVKD. This CDR3 is built from 15 residues. The junction had 6 bases not matched to a gene; V was cut back by 9 bases and J by 2 bases.